This T cell receptor (beta chain) derives from a study of blood T cell repertoires in COVID-19. Study information: PBMCs, B-cell-depleted T cells, or T cells were the source of the cDNA or gDNA that made up the material.

Per the germline V gene, CDR1 is LNHDA and CDR2 is SQIVND (reference sequence). V lost 5 bases, J lost 6 bases, and 16 bases lay in between. CDR3 length equals 14 residues. Source study methods: Amplification of reference gene primers was used by the study to estimate nucleated cell counts. The repertoire was sequenced with immunoSEQ multiplex PCR; TCRdb's copy has only in-frame clones and lacks some. V, J and clone size are taken as reported in that table, and D and trimming were inferred from the DNA itself. The sample yields roughly 280,000 clones, around nine tenths seen once. This clonotype originated in a woman aged 25 to 39 with COVID-19, enrolled during active disease. The sequenced material came from peripheral blood. The chain uses TRBV19 and TRBJ1-2, with D tentatively TRBD1 (5 bases). The CDR3 is CASSASGGFNGYTF. As DNA, the CDR3 is TGTGCCAGTAGTGCCTCCGGGGGTTTTAATGGCTACACCTTC.